This T cell receptor (beta chain) was documented in a study of cytomegalovirus exposure and HLA in healthy donors. Use of 60 Vbeta and 13 Jbeta primers characterized the PCR. Clones were sequenced by immunoSEQ multiplex PCR, and TCRdb holds only the in-frame ones, with some missing. Seen here are some 65,000 clones, just over 65% observed once, and the top ten hold about 10%. Points on this clone: What it binds is not known.

Germline CDR1 SGHTA, CDR2 FQGTGA. The CDR3 has 13 amino acids. Deletions cut 5 bases from V and 6 bases from J, with 13 bases between. General study results and limits: For most TCR beta V segments, an earlier analysis put the productive rate at about 87% or about 30% of the time. The dataset shows that most TCR sequences were rare, while some public TCRs occurred in many donors.

Material for sequencing was PBMCs. The chain carries TRBV7-3 and TRBJ1-2, with a tentative D call TRBD1 (5 bases). The receptor comes from a woman aged 25 to 39 in good health and CMV-seronegative. CDR3 sequence: CASSPGVGDGYTF. As DNA, the CDR3 is TGTGCCAGCAGCCCGGGGGTTGGTGATGGCTACACCTTC.